This record covers a single T cell receptor beta chain. What it binds is not known. These data belong to a study of CD8 T cells in ankylosing spondylitis. Notes on the study in general: Those disease-linked clones were CD8+; they were also relatively rare in peripheral blood. Among TCR beta sequences, a motif of under 10 highly homologous variants appeared characteristic of ankylosing spondylitis blood.

Germline V lookup: CDR1 DFQATT, CDR2 SNEGSKA (reference sequence). The CDR3 has 17 amino acids. After removal of 0 bases from V and 6 bases from J, the junction contained 8 bases not matched to a gene. TCRdb called the 5' RACE reads again in MiXCR, with one record for every CDR3 protein. Among hundreds of thousands of distinct CDR3 sequences listed, over 9.5% were seen once. The material sequenced was blood, either unsorted or a sorted T cell fraction (not recorded which). The sequence came from a male donor with ankylosing spondylitis. The chain carries TRBV20-1 and TRBJ2-1; 13 positions agree with TRBD2. For the CDR3, the DNA is TGCAGTGCTAGAGATTCATTACTAGCGGGAGGGATCAATGAGCAGTTCTTC. Translation: CSARDSLLAGGINEQFF.